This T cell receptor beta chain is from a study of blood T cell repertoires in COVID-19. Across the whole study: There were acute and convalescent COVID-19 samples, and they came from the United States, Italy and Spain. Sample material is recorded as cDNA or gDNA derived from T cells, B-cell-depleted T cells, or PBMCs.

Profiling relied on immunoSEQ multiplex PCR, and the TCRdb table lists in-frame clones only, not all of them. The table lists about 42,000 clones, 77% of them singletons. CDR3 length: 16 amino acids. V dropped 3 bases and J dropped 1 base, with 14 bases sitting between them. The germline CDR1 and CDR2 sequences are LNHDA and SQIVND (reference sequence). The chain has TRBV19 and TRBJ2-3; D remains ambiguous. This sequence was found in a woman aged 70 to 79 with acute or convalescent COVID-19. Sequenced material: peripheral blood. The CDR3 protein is CASSMSALEGTDTQYF. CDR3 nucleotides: TGTGCCAGTAGTATGTCGGCCCTCGAGGGCACAGATACGCAGTATTTT.